This TCR beta chain comes out of a study of long-term antiretroviral therapy in people with HIV. All participants with HIV were treated in the United States. From germline, CDR1 is MNHNS and CDR2 SASEGT. V lost 5 bases, J lost 1 base, and 5 bases lay in between. This CDR3 is built from 12 residues. Study results and limitations: Post-ART, diversity grew, though it stayed under transplant donor control levels. Compared with controls, HIV repertoires showed narrower CDR3 length ranges.

Details on this clone: Antigen unknown.

They ran version v3.0 of the immunoSEQ assay at survey level. Data came from immunoSEQ multiplex PCR; TCRdb stores just in-frame clones and leaves some out. Of some 2,000 clones listed, around 88% were seen once; the top ten hold less than 4.5%. Specimen: unsorted PBMCs, collected 0.7 years after starting antiretroviral therapy. This chain joins TRBV6-1 and TRBJ2-5; D unresolved. The origin of this receptor is a woman aged 45-65 years with HIV. The CDR3 DNA sequence: TGTGCCAGCAGTCCCGGCCAAGAGACCCAGTACTTC. Translation: CASSPGQETQYF.